These 20 T cell receptor beta chains share one sample of origin, sequenced in a study of regulatory T cells in long-lasting Graves disease. Both iRepertoire HTBI primers and Arm-PCR of CDR3 regions were used to build the TCR beta libraries. TCRdb processed the multiplex PCR reads anew with MiXCR; each CDR3 protein has one entry. The data contain some 300,000 distinct CDR3 sequences, around 23% of them seen just once; the ten biggest clones take up 56%. Time point specified: persistent/refractory GD, antithyroid drugs over 5 years with positive TRAb. PBMCs were the source of the RNA used for TCR sequencing. Sequenced here: peripheral blood mononuclear cells (PBMCs), sampled when the disease was refractory, from a patient treated with antithyroid drugs. The origin of the receptors is a female donor with Graves disease.

This clonotype was picked up many times. The V gene is TRBV11-2, the J gene TRBJ2-2; a weak D match, TRBD1 (5 bases). Trimming took off 6 bases at V and 6 bases at J, with 14 bases between the two ends. The germline gives CDR1 SGHAT, CDR2 FQNNGV. The CDR3 loop spans 14 amino acids. CDR3 nucleotide sequence: TGTGCCAGCAGTCCCCCAGGGTTCGCCGGGGAGCTGTTTTTT. Its protein product is CASSPPGFAGELFF. Full variable domain (missing parts from reference TRBV11-2 and TRBJ2-2): EAGVAQSPRYKIIEKRQSVAFWCNPISGHATLYWYQQILGQGPKLLIQFQNNGVVDDSQLPKDRFSAERLKGVDSTLKIQPAKLEDSAVYLCASSPPGFAGELFFGEGSRLTVL.

A few counts support this clonotype. This chain joins TRBV25-1 and TRBJ1-3, with a weak D call TRBD1 (5 bases). CDR1 MGHDK and CDR2 SYGVNS come from the germline V gene. Trimming cost V 3 bases and J 0 bases, with 15 bases left between them. The CDR3 is 17 amino acids. The CDR3 nucleotides read TGTGCCAGCAGTGATTCATCGGGCAGGGACTCTGGAAACACCATATATTTT. Translation: CASSDSSGRDSGNTIYF. Combining the CDR3 with reference TRBV25-1 and TRBJ1-3 gives the whole variable domain EADIYQTPRYLVIGTGKKITLECSQTMGHDKMYWYQQDPGMELHLIHYSYGVNSTEKGDLSSESTVSRIRTEHFPLTLESARPSHTSQYLCASSDSSGRDSGNTIYFGEGSWLTVV.

This chain joins TRBV4-1 and TRBJ2-7; 9 bases match TRBD2. The CDR3 runs to 15 residues. Trimming cost V 3 bases and J 0 bases; bases outside gene matches: 3. Per the germline V gene, CDR1 is MGHRA and CDR2 is YSYEKL. In nucleotides, the CDR3 is TGCGCCAGCAGCCAGGGTAGCGGGAGCTCCTACGAGCAGTACTTC. Protein: CASSQGSGSSYEQYF.

The chain has TRBV28 and TRBJ1-2; a weak D match, TRBD1 (5 bases). The germline V and J ends were trimmed by 3 bases and 1 base, with 9 bases remaining between them. The CDR3 consists of 14 residues. Germline CDR1 reads MDHEN; CDR2 reads SYDVKM. CDR3 nucleotides: TGTGCCAGCAGTTTGGGGGGGGGTAACTATGGCTACACCTTC. Protein product: CASSLGGGNYGYTF.

This clonotype was recorded a few times. The CDR3 DNA follows: TGTGCCAGTAGTATTTTCGCTGAAGCTTTCTTT. This codes for CASSIFAEAFF. V is TRBV19 and J is TRBJ1-1; no clear D gene. The V end was cut by 3 bases, the J end by 6 bases, with 5 bases between. From germline, CDR1 is LNHDA and CDR2 SQIVND (reference sequence). The CDR3 covers 11 residues.

This clonotype was found a few times. The chain uses TRBV5-1 and TRBJ2-3; D is undetermined. V was cut by 0 bases and J by 2 bases, with 10 bases left in between. This CDR3 has 15 residues. CDR1 SGHRS and CDR2 YFSETQ come from the germline V gene. Here the CDR3 reads CASSLVRGDTDTQYF. CDR3 bases: TGCGCCAGCAGCTTGGTACGAGGTGACACAGATACGCAGTATTTT.

The rearrangement uses TRBV28 and TRBJ1-5, with a weak D call TRBD1 (6 bases). Germline CDR1 MDHEN, CDR2 SYDVKM. V was clipped by 9 bases and J by 5 bases, with 32 bases between them. The CDR3 has 19 residues. CDR3 in amino acids: CASIPQGISADRFDQPQHF. The CDR3 bases are TGTGCCAGTATCCCCCAGGGTATCTCCGCCGACAGGTTCGATCAGCCCCAGCATTTT.

This clonotype was seen ten or more times. V and J are TRBV3-1 and TRBJ1-2; D possibly corresponds to TRBD1 (6 bases). This CDR3 is built from 14 residues. V was trimmed by 1 base and J by 5 bases, leaving 11 bases between them. Germline CDR1 LGHDT, CDR2 YNNKEL (reference sequence). The CDR3 reads CASSQGGDKYGYTF. The CDR3 DNA is TGTGCCAGCAGCCAAGGGGGGGACAAGTATGGCTACACCTTC.

Regarding this clonotype: A much larger clonotype is one base distant, so this may be a read error. It is likely a read error, because the conserved phenylalanine at the end of the CDR3 is missing. The rearrangement uses TRBV18 and TRBJ2-7; D unresolved. Trimming cost V 5 bases and J 6 bases, with 8 bases left between them. The CDR3 sequence is 11 residues long. Germline-derived CDR1 and CDR2 are KGHSH and LQKENI. The CDR3 region is CASSSKSEQYL. CDR3 sequence (DNA): TGTGCCAGCTCATCAAAAAGCGAGCAGTACCTC.

This clonotype was seen many times. The chain has TRBV2 and TRBJ2-2; 7 bases line up with TRBD2. This CDR3 contains 15 residues. Trimming took 5 bases from V and 3 from J; bases not matched to a gene: 6. Germline loops: CDR1 SNHLY, CDR2 FYNNEI. CDR3 coding DNA: TGTGCCAGCAGTTCACCTAGCGGACACACCGGGGAGCTGTTTTTT. This codes for CASSSPSGHTGELFF.

The chain recombines TRBV6-1 with TRBJ2-7; TRBD1 might be the D (5 bases). CDR1 and CDR2 (germline): MNHNS, SASEGT. CDR3 length equals 15 residues. Trimming cost V 5 bases and J 4 bases, with 18 bases left between them. The chain's CDR3 is CASSNPGSWVYEQYF. In nucleotides, the CDR3 is TGTGCCAGCAGTAACCCAGGGTCATGGGTTTACGAGCAGTACTTC.

CDR3 in amino acids: CASSLENRASDYEQYF. The CDR3 DNA follows: TGTGCCAGCAGCTTAGAGAACAGGGCCTCCGACTACGAGCAGTACTTC. V and J are TRBV11-2 and TRBJ2-7, with D perhaps matching TRBD1 (6 bases). CDR3 length: 16 amino acids. V lost 0 bases to trimming and J lost 3 bases, with 15 bases between them. The germline CDR1 and CDR2 sequences are SGHAT and FQNNGV.

The genes are TRBV11-2 and TRBJ2-3; D not resolved. This CDR3 spans 15 amino acids. Per germline, CDR1 SGHAT and CDR2 FQNNGV. The V end lost 1 base, the J end lost 0 bases, and 8 bases lay between the germline ends. CDR3 in DNA: TGTGCCAGCAGCTTAGTGACGTCTAGCACAGATACGCAGTATTTT. It translates to CASSLVTSSTDTQYF.

This clonotype was counted many times. V usage is TRBV6-2 or TRBV6-3 and J usage is TRBJ2-7; a weak D match, TRBD2 (5 bases). Trimming took 2 bases from V and 5 from J, leaving 10 bases between them. CDR1 MNHEY and CDR2 SVGEGT come from the germline V gene. The CDR3 sequence is 13 residues long. CDR3 sequence: CASSYERTNEQYF. As DNA, the CDR3 is TGTGCCAGCAGTTACGAGCGGACCAACGAGCAGTACTTC.

The CDR3 DNA is TGTGCCAGCTCCACGGGAGGGAAGGACACTGAAGCTTTCTTT. It encodes CASSTGGKDTEAFF. The chain links TRBV18 to TRBJ1-1, with unresolved D. CDR3 length: 14 residues. Deletions cut 6 bases from V and 3 bases from J, with 14 bases between. Germline V CDR1 and CDR2: KGHSH, LQKENI. Using reference TRBV18 and TRBJ1-1 for the parts outside the CDR3, the full variable domain is NAGVMQNPRHLVRRRGQEARLRCSPMKGHSHVYWYRQLPEEGLKFMVYLQKENIIDESGMPKERFSAEFPKEGPSILRIQQVVRGDSAAYFCASSTGGKDTEAFFGQGTRLTVV.

This clonotype has only a few counts. The V and J genes are TRBV6-1 and TRBJ2-7; 7 bases map to TRBD2. The CDR3 runs to 14 residues. J was trimmed by 2 bases and V by 6 bases; bases with no gene match: 7. In germline, CDR1 is MNHNS, CDR2 SASEGT. CDR3 loop: CASREAGAPYEQYF. The CDR3 bases are TGTGCCAGCAGGGAGGCGGGAGCCCCCTACGAGCAGTACTTC.

This clonotype showed up many times. This chain connects TRBV27 to TRBJ2-7; 10 nucleotides line up with TRBD2. The V and J ends lost 3 bases and 2 bases, in that order; junction bases with no gene match: 4. The CDR3 has 15 amino acids. Germline loops: CDR1 MNHEY, CDR2 SMNVEV (reference sequence). CDR3 bases: TGTGCCAGCAGTTTGAGTAGCGGGAGGCCCTACGAGCAGTACTTC. Amino acids: CASSLSSGRPYEQYF.

This clonotype was seen only a few times. The chain has TRBV19 and TRBJ2-7; 7 bases align to TRBD2. Trimming took 3 bases from V and 3 from J; bases not matched to a gene: 5. Germline values: CDR1 LNHDA, CDR2 SQIVND (reference sequence). The CDR3 loop spans 14 amino acids. The DNA of the CDR3 is TGTGCCAGTAGTATCGCCGGGGGGTTCTACGAGCAGTACTTC. Translation: CASSIAGGFYEQYF.

This clonotype was observed a handful of times. The genes are TRBV25-1 and TRBJ2-7; D ambiguous. Germline V gene data show CDR1 as MGHDK and CDR2 as SYGVNS. This CDR3 contains 12 residues. V shed 3 bases and J shed 2 bases, with 5 bases lying between them. CDR3 sequence (DNA): TGTGCCAGCAGTGACCTTGCCTACGAGCAGTACTTC. Translated: CASSDLAYEQYF.

Note on this clonotype: This sequence may be a read error, since a much larger clone differs from it by one base. The chain uses TRBV2 and TRBJ2-2; 7 bases agree with TRBD1. V shed 6 bases and J 6 bases; nucleotides not matched to a gene: 7. This CDR3 comprises 14 residues. The germline V gene has CDR1 SNHLY and CDR2 FYNNEI. CDR3 DNA: TGTGCCAGCAGGGGACAGAGGCAGGCCGGGGAGCTGTTTTTT. Amino acids: CASRGQRQAGELFF.